Sequencing of this T cell receptor beta chain was carried out in a study of T-cell reconstitution after alpha-beta-depleted transplantation in children (dated by TCRdb to about 2016). Regarding the complete study: Using TCR repertoire profiling, the study followed T-cell immune reconstitution in a quantitative way in children after TCRalphabeta/CD19-depleted allogeneic hematopoietic cell transplantation.

Library creation used PCR. The instrument given in TCRdb is Illumina HiSeq 2500. TCR libraries were prepared with molecular barcoding, using unique molecular identifiers to normalize TCRbeta repertoire quantification. The public reads were reprocessed in TCRdb via fastp at Q25 and MiXCR, keeping in-frame beta chains. CDR3 protein sequences are deduplicated, and each keeps its most common genes and DNA. The sample data list about 370,000 distinct CDR3 sequences, and about 20% of these were observed just once. The biggest ten clones account for about 3.8% of the sample. Trimming accounts for 2 bases at V and 7 bases at J, while the number of junction bases matched to no gene is 11. The CDR3 has 17 amino acids, counting the end cysteine and phenylalanine. Just CDR3 DNA is preserved here, 51 bases in frame from base 1. Looking up the germline V gene yields CDR1 MNHNS and CDR2 SASEGT. Note on this clonotype: It lacks a known antigen. No per-base quality is available; no much larger clone lies one base away.

The sequencing here drew on PBMCs from the stem cell graft donor, taken from the stem cell graft. The receptor was derived from a human donor who donated a stem cell graft to a child with acute myeloid leukemia. The chain was built from TRBV6-1 and TRBJ2-1, with TRBD1 matching 10 junction bases. Read as DNA, the sequence is TGTGCCAGCAGTGAAAAGTATTTGGGACAGGGGTTGAATGAGCAGTTCTTC. Its product reads: CASSEKYLGQGLNEQFF.